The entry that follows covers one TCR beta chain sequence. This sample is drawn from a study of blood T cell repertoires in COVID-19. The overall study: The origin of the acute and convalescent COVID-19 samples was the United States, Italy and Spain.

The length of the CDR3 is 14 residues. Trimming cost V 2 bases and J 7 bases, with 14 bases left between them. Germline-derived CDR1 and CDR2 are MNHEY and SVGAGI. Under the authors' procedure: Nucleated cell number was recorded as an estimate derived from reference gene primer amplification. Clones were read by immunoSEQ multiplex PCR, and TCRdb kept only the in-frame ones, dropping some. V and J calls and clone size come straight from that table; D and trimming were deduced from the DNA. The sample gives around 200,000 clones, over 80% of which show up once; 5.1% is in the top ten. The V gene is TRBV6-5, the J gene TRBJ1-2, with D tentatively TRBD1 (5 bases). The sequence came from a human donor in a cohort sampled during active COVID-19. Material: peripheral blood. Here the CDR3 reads CASSYGGGIGGYTF. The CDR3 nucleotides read TGTGCCAGCAGTTACGGGGGGGGAATAGGTGGCTACACCTTC.